A selection of T cell receptor beta chains follows, all from one sample in a study of shared T cell receptors in the human thymus. The assay was immunoSEQ multiplex PCR, and TCRdb's table has in-frame clones only and misses some. The data contain hundreds of thousands of clones, 88% of them singletons. These data are also associated with another study on human thymus T cells.

Specimen: thymocytes. These receptors were taken from a boy under two years old with a congenital heart defect. Each CDR3 is given with its conserved first and last residue. A D gene is named only where the DNA matches it firmly. Clone size is stated in some rows and not others, as once, few, many or a class when expanded.

TRBJ2-1 | - | TRBV30 | TRBD2 | 15 | CAWSSGTSGINEQFF | TGTGCCTGGAGTTCCGGGACTAGCGGGATAAATGAGCAGTTCTTC
TRBJ2-5 | - | TRBV6-4 | TRBD2 | 14 | CASSGTSGKETQYF | TGTGCCAGCAGTGGGACTAGCGGGAAAGAGACCCAGTACTTC
TRBJ2-5 | - | TRBV5-1 | TRBD2 | 17 | CASSHRLAGEPKETQYF | TGCGCCAGCAGCCATCGACTAGCGGGAGAGCCCAAAGAGACCCAGTACTTC
TRBJ2-7 | - | TRBV4-3 | TRBD2 | 18 | CASSQVESSGSSPYEQYF | TGCGCCAGCAGCCAAGTCGAGTCTAGCGGGTCCTCCCCCTACGAGCAGTACTTC
TRBJ2-3 | - | TRBV18 | TRBD2 | 15 | CASSPQREDPDTQYF | TGTGCCAGCTCACCCCAGCGGGAGGACCCAGATACGCAGTATTTT
TRBJ2-1 | once | TRBV4-1 | - | 18 | CASSQVGRAGRFRNEQFF | TGCGCCAGCAGCCAAGTCGGGCGGGCGGGACGTTTCCGGAATGAGCAGTTCTTC
TRBJ1-2 | - | TRBV9 | TRBD1 | 14 | CASSTGTGDVCYTF | TGTGCCAGCAGCACTGGGACAGGGGACGTTTGCTACACCTTC
TRBJ2-2 | - | TRBV7-3 | TRBD2 | 15 | CASSPTSGRVGELFF | TGTGCCAGCAGCCCAACTAGCGGGAGGGTCGGGGAGCTGTTTTTT
TRBJ1-2 | - | TRBV7-9 | TRBD1 | 15 | CASSPRPTGDYGYTF | TGTGCCAGCAGCCCTCGCCCGACAGGGGACTATGGCTACACCTTC
TRBJ2-3 | - | TRBV13 | - | 14 | CASSHSRNTDTQYF | TGTGCCAGCAGCCACAGCCGGAACACAGATACGCAGTATTTT
TRBJ2-6 | - | TRBV27 | - | 15 | CASSVTGPGANVLTF | TGTGCCAGCAGTGTGACAGGACCTGGGGCCAACGTCCTGACTTTC
TRBJ1-4 | few | TRBV29-1 | - | 14 | CSVGGGGKREKLFF | TGCAGCGTTGGGGGCGGGGGTAAGAGGGAAAAACTGTTTTTT
TRBJ1-4 | - | TRBV4-1 | - | 15 | CASSQDVEGWEKLFF | TGCGCCAGCAGCCAAGATGTGGAGGGGTGGGAAAAACTGTTTTTT
TRBJ1-1 | few | TRBV19 | - | 14 | CASSPNDVGPEAFF | TGTGCCAGTAGTCCTAATGACGTGGGCCCTGAAGCTTTCTTT
TRBJ2-5 | - | TRBV5-4 | TRBD2 | 14 | CASSLGTRDETQYF | TGTGCCAGCAGCTTGGGGACTAGAGATGAGACCCAGTACTTC
TRBJ2-6 | - | TRBV27 | TRBD2 | 15 | CASSLTGGGANVLTF | TGTGCCAGCAGTTTAACGGGGGGAGGGGCCAACGTCCTGACTTTC
TRBJ2-1 | - | TRBV4-3 | - | 15 | CASSQSSGPWSEQFF | TGCGCCAGCAGCCAAAGTAGCGGTCCGTGGAGTGAGCAGTTCTTC
TRBJ2-7 | - | TRBV4-3 | TRBD2 | 19 | CASSQDRRTSGRYSYEQYF | TGCGCCAGCAGCCAAGATCGGAGGACTAGCGGGAGGTATTCCTACGAGCAGTACTTC
TRBJ1-2 | few | TRBV6-6 | TRBD1 | 16 | CASSYDRVRNNYGYTF | TGTGCCAGCAGTTATGACAGGGTTCGAAATAACTATGGCTACACCTTC
TRBJ1-3 | - | TRBV30 | - | 14 | CAWSVPGNGNTIYF | TGTGCCTGGAGTGTACCAGGGAATGGAAACACCATATATTTT
TRBJ2-3 | - | TRBV10-3 | TRBD2 | 18 | CAISDQGTSGRGTDTQYF | TGTGCCATCAGTGACCAGGGGACTAGCGGGAGAGGAACAGATACGCAGTATTTT
TRBJ1-5 | - | TRBV28 | - | 19 | CASNPSPSPGSYSNQPQHF | TGTGCCAGCAACCCAAGCCCCTCGCCGGGGAGTTATAGCAATCAGCCCCAGCATTTT
TRBJ2-1 | - | TRBV7-9 | - | 16 | CASSSGLTGVGNEQFF | TGTGCCAGCAGCTCGGGACTGACTGGAGTGGGGAATGAGCAGTTCTTC
TRBJ2-4 | - | TRBV20-1 | TRBD2 | 11 | CSAGGGNIQYF | TGCAGTGCTGGGGGGGGAAACATTCAGTACTTC
TRBJ1-5 | - | TRBV6-1 | - | 14 | CASTTSRGNQPQHF | TGTGCCAGCACCACCTCCAGGGGAAATCAGCCCCAGCATTTT
TRBJ1-4 | - | TRBV15 | - | 17 | CATSRMGRGEMNEKLFF | TGTGCCACCAGCAGAATGGGGCGGGGGGAAATGAATGAAAAACTGTTTTTT